Given below is one T cell receptor beta chain in context. Its antigen is still unknown. This specimen belongs to a study of beta chain features in type 1 diabetes. Every bit of the isolated RNA underwent reverse transcription, so sequencing read expressed TCRB transcripts. The protocol was immunoSEQ multiplex PCR, while the TCRdb copy is restricted to in-frame clones and leaves out a portion. The table lists 450,000 or so clones, over 9.5% of them singletons. Study results and caveats: Patients with Type 1 diabetes showed moderately but significantly shorter TCRB CDR3s in all four CD4+ subsets.

The CDR3 covers 17 residues. CDR1 and CDR2 from the germline V gene are MNHEY and SMNVEV (reference sequence). V was pared by 4 bases and J by 6 bases, with 24 bases between. This sequence joins TRBV27 and TRBJ1-1; weak D call: TRBD1 (5 bases). Material: naive CD4+ T cells from blood. This TCR derives from a woman under 30 in good health. Here the CDR3 DNA reads TGTGCCAGCAGTTCCCCCCTTAGACAGCCGGGAAGTGCTGAAGCTTTCTTT. It encodes CASSSPLRQPGSAEAFF.